This T cell receptor beta chain was obtained from a study of Graves' ophthalmopathy and Graves' hyperthyroidism. RNA transcripts yielded amplified TCR beta CDR3 regions. Second-round multiplex PCR followed a first-round RT-PCR using HTBI primers. MiXCR, applied by TCRdb to the multiplex PCR reads, yields one record per CDR3 protein. The sample yields approximately 380,000 distinct CDR3 sequences, roughly 21% seen once. Findings and caveats of the study: Blood also contained most of the expanded thyroid clonotypes above 0.001 frequency.

The CDR3 has 18 amino acids. Germline CDR1 and CDR2: MDHEN and SYDVKM. Trimming removed 7 bases from V and 2 bases from J; junction bases left unmatched: 15. This clonotype turned up a few times. Its antigen is undetermined. Other autoimmune diseases, uncontrolled infections, pregnancy or lactation ruled patients out of participation. Source material: peripheral blood. The TCR sequence derives from a woman aged 18-29 years with stable Graves' hyperthyroidism. This chain joins TRBV28 and TRBJ2-7, with 12 bases fitting TRBD2. The CDR3: CASIRDPQTSGGPYEQYF. Here the CDR3 DNA reads TGTGCCAGCATCCGGGACCCCCAGACTAGCGGGGGCCCCTACGAGCAGTACTTC.